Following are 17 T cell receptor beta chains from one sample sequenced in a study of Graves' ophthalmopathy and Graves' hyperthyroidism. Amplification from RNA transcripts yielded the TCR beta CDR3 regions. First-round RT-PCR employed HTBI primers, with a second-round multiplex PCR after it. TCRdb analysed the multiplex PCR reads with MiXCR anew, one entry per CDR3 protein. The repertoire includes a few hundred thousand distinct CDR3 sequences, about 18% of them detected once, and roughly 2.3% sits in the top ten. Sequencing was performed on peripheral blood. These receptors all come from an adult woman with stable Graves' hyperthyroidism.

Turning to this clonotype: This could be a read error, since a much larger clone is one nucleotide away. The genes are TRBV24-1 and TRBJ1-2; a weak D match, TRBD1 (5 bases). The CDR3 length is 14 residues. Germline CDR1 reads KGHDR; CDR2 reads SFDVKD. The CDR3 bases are TGTGCCTCCAGTGATTTTGGAGGGGCTCATGGCTACACCTTC. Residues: CASSDFGGAHGYTF.

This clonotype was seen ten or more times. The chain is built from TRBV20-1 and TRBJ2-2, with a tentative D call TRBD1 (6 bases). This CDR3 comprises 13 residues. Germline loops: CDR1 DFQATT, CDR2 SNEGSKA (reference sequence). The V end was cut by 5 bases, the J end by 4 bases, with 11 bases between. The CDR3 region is CSAYVQGTGELFF. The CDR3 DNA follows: TGCAGTGCTTACGTACAGGGCACCGGGGAGCTGTTTTTT.

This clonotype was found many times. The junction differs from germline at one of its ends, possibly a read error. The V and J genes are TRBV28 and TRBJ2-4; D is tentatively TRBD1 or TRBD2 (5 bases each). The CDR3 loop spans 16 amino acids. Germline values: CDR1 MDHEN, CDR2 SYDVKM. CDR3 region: CASSFGLIGAKNIKYF. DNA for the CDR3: TGTGCCAGCAGTTTTGGACTCATCGGGGCCAAAAACATTAAGTACTTC.

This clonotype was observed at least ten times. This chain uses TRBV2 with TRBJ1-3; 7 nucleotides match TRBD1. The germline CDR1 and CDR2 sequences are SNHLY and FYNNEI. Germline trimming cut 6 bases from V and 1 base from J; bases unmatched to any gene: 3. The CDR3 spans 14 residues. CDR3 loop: CASRATGSGNTIYF. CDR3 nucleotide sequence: TGTGCCAGCAGGGCGACAGGGTCTGGAAACACCATATATTTT.

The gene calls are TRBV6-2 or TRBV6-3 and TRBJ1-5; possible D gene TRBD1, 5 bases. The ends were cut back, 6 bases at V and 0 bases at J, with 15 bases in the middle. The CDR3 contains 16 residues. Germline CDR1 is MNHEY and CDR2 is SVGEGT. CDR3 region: CASSPFRAYSNQPQHF. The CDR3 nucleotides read TGTGCCAGCAGCCCGTTCAGGGCCTATAGCAATCAGCCCCAGCATTTT.

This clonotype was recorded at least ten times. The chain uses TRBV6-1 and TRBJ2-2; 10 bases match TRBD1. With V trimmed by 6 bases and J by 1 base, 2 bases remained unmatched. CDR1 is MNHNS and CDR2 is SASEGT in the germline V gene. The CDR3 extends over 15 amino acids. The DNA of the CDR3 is TGTGCCAGCAGCGGACAGGGGGTGAACACCGGGGAGCTGTTTTTT. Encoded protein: CASSGQGVNTGELFF.

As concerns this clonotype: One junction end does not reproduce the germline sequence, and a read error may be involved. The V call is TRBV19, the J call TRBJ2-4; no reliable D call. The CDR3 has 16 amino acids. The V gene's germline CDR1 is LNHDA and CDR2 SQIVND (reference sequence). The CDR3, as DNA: TGTGCCAGTAGCCCCCGCGAATTTGTTCGGAAAAGCATTCAGTACTTC. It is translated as CASSPREFVRKSIQYF.

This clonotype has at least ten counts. CDR3 residues: CATSDPGQGSETQYF. The CDR3 nucleotides read TGTGCCACCAGTGATCCGGGACAGGGGTCAGAGACCCAGTACTTC. The chain combines TRBV24-1 with TRBJ2-5; TRBD1 aligns across 10 bases. The CDR3 contains 15 residues. Germline V gives CDR1 KGHDR, CDR2 SFDVKD. J gave up 4 bases and V 3 bases, and 4 bases lay outside the gene matches.

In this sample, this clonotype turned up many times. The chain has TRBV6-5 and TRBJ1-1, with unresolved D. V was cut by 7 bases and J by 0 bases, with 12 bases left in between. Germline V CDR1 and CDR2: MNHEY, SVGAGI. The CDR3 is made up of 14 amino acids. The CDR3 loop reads CASTRTTLNTEAFF. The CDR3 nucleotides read TGTGCCAGCACTAGAACCACATTGAACACTGAAGCTTTCTTT.

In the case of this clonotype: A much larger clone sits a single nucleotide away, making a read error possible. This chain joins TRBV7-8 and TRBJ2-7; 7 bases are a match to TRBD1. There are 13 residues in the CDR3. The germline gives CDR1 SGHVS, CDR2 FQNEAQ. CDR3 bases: TGTGCCAGCAGCTTAGGGACCGACAGGGCGTGTTTCTTC. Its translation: CASSLGTDRACFF.

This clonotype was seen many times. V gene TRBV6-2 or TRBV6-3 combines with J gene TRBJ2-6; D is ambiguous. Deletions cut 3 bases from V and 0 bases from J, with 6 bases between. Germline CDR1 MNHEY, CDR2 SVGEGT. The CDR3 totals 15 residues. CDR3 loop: CASSYSPSGANVLTF. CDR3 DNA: TGTGCCAGCAGTTATTCCCCCTCTGGGGCCAACGTCCTGACTTTC.

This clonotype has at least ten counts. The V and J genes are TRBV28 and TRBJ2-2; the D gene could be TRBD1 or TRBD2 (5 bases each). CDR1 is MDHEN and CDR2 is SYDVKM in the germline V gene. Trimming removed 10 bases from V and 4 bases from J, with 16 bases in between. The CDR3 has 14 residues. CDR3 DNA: TGTGCCACCCGCTGGTGGGGGACCACCGGGGAGCTGTTTTTT. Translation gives CATRWWGTTGELFF.

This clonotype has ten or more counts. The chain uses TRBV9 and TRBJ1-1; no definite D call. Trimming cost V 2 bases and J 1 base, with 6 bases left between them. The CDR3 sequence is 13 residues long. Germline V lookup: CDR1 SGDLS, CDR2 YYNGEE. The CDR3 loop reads CASSVYRNTEAFF. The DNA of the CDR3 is TGTGCCAGCAGCGTTTACAGGAACACTGAAGCTTTCTTT.

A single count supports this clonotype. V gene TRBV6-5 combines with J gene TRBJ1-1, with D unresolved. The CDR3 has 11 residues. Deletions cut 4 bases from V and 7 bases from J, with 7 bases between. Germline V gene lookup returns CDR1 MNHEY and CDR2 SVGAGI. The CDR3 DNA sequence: TGTGCCAGCAGTTTTATAGGTGAAGCTTTCTTT. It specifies CASSFIGEAFF.

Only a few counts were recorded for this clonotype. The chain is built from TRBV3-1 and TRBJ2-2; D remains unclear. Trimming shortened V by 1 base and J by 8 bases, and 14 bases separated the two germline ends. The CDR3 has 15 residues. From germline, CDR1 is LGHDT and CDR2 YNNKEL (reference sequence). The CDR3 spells CASSQGPTTGGELFF. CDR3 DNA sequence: TGTGCCAGCAGCCAAGGTCCGACGACTGGAGGGGAGCTGTTTTTT. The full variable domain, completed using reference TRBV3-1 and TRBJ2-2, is DTAVSQTPKYLVTQMGNDKSIKCEQNLGHDTMYWYKQDSKKFLKIMFSYNNKELIINETVPNRFSPKSPDKAHLNLHINSLELGDSAVYFCASSQGPTTGGELFFGEGSRLTVL.

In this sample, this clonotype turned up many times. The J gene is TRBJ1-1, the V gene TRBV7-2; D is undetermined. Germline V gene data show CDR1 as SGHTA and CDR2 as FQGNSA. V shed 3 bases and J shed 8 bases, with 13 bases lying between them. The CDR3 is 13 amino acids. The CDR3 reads CASSFYGAVEAFF. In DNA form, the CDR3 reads TGTGCCAGCAGCTTTTATGGAGCGGTAGAAGCTTTCTTT. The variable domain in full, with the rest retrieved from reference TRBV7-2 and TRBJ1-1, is GAGVSQSPSNKVTEKGKDVELRCDPISGHTALYWYRQSLGQGLEFLIYFQGNSAPDKSGLPSDRFSAERTGGSVSTLTIQRTQQEDSAVYLCASSFYGAVEAFFGQGTRLTVV.

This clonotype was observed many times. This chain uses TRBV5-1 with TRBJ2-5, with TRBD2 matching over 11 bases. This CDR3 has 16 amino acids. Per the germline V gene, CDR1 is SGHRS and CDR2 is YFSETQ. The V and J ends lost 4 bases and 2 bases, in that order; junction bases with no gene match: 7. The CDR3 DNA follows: TGCGCCAGCAGCGGGACTAGCGGTAGTTTACAAGAGACCCAGTACTTC. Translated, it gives CASSGTSGSLQETQYF.